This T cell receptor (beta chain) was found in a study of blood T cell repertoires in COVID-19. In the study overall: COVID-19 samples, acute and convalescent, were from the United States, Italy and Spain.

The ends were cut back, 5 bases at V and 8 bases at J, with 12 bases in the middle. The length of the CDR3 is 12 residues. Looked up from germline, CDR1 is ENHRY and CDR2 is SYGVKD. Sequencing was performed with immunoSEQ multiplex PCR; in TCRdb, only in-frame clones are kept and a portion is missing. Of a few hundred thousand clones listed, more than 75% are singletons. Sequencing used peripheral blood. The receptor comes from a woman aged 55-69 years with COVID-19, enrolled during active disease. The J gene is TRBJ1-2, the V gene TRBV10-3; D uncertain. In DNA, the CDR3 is TGTGCCATCAGTCCTTCAGGATCCGGCTACACCTTC. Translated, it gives CAISPSGSGYTF.